This entry is about one TCR beta chain. This specimen comes from a study of blood T cell repertoires in COVID-19. The overall study: COVID-19 samples collected from the United States, Italy and Spain covered acute and convalescent phases.

TCRdb keeps only in-frame clones here, not all; method: immunoSEQ multiplex PCR. This sample has around 330,000 clones, with 89% found just once. The V end was cut by 4 bases, the J end by 0 bases, with 12 bases between. The CDR3 loop spans 15 amino acids. Per germline, CDR1 LGHNA and CDR2 YSLEER. This TCR derives from a woman aged 40 to 50 who had recovered from COVID-19. The rearrangement links TRBV4-3 to TRBJ2-5; a possible D gene is TRBD2 (6 bases). What was sequenced was PBMCs or T cells enriched from blood (not recorded which). The CDR3 bases are TGCGCCAGCAGCCCGAGTGGGGGGTACCAAGAGACCCAGTACTTC. It codes for CASSPSGGYQETQYF.